This TCR beta chain derives from a study of T-cell reconstitution after alpha-beta-depleted transplantation in children. Study results and caveats: Newly produced T cells mostly provided counts and TCRbeta diversity after one year, as hyperexpanded clones declined. Surviving recipient cells, namely T cells and thymic progenitors, were the source of high day-60 TCRbeta diversity in some patients. Several hundred expanded graft clones reportedly supplied alpha-beta T cells about two months after transplant.

Germline CDR1 and CDR2: SGHKS and YYEKEE (reference sequence). V gave up 2 bases and J gave up 1 base, with 8 bases separating them. The CDR3 is made up of 14 amino acids. Preparation of the TCRbeta library was carried out with unique molecular identifiers. TCRdb redid the calling of the PCR reads with MiXCR, one entry per CDR3 protein. The repertoire holds approximately 980,000 distinct CDR3 sequences, with about 29% as singletons. In this sample, this clonotype turned up a few times. Its antigen is not known. This receptor was taken from a boy younger than two who had a stem cell transplant for SCID, so the T cells may come from the graft donor. Specimen: PBMCs, mostly from graft donor cells, collected 360 days after TCRalphabeta/CD19-depleted stem cell transplant. The chain joins TRBV5-5 to TRBJ2-3; D gene unclear. The CDR3 protein is CASSFSAGTDTQYF. In DNA form, the CDR3 reads TGTGCCAGCAGCTTTTCCGCGGGCACAGATACGCAGTATTTT.